The 3 T cell receptor beta chains below all came from one sample that was sequenced in a study of early T cells in non-severe SARS-CoV-2 infection. TCRdb used MiXCR to reprocess the 5' RACE reads, holding one entry per CDR3 protein. The sample contains roughly 100,000 distinct CDR3 sequences, around 13% of which appear only once. Sequenced: whole blood. The receptors were gathered from an adult who was a healthcare worker with PCR-confirmed SARS-CoV-2 infection or an uninfected control (not recorded which).

Many counts were recorded for this clonotype. The chain employs TRBV20-1 and TRBJ2-1, with 7 bases aligning to TRBD2. This CDR3 has 12 amino acids. The germline V gene encodes CDR1 DFQATT and CDR2 SNEGSKA (reference sequence). J gave up 5 bases and V 7 bases, and 5 bases lay outside the gene matches. The CDR3 sequence: CSVASGNNEQFF. The CDR3 DNA sequence: TGCAGTGTCGCTAGCGGAAACAATGAGCAGTTCTTC.

This clonotype was detected only a few times. This chain links TRBV7-8 with TRBJ2-6; 7 bases map to TRBD1. Germline CDR1 reads SGHVS; CDR2 reads FQNEAQ. Trimming removed 4 bases from V and 1 base from J; junction bases left unmatched: 4. This CDR3 is 16 amino acids long. The CDR3 is CASSSYRGSGANVLTF. CDR3 DNA: TGTGCCAGCAGCTCATACAGGGGTTCTGGGGCCAACGTCCTGACTTTC.

This rearrangement joins TRBV27 to TRBJ2-2; TRBD2 aligns across 11 bases. With V trimmed by 6 bases and J by 4 bases, 4 bases remained unmatched. Looked up from germline, CDR1 is MNHEY and CDR2 is SMNVEV (reference sequence). The CDR3 runs to 15 residues. This chain's CDR3 is CASRTLAGVTGELFF. The CDR3 DNA reads TGTGCCAGCAGGACACTAGCGGGGGTCACCGGGGAGCTGTTTTTT.